Listed here are 27 T cell receptor beta chains from one sample, sequenced in a study of blood T cells in healthy people across ages (dated by TCRdb to the mid-2010s). Library construction relied on 5' RACE. TCRdb names Illumina HiSeq 2500 as the instrument used. The second PCR ran for roughly 7 to 11 cycles and used a J-beta primer mix along with a sample-barcoded 5' primer. TCRdb trimmed the raw reads at Q25, called clones with MiXCR and kept productive beta chains. Rows are combined by CDR3 protein, so each entry shows the most common genes and DNA. The sample table contains about 580,000 distinct CDR3 sequences; only one count was recorded for around half of them. Around 23% of the sample lies in the top ten. Sequenced input: blood. The receptors here all came from an elderly man in good health.

This chain joins TRBV11-2 and TRBJ1-1; no reliable D call. The CDR3 extends over 11 amino acids. The ends were cut back, 3 bases at V and 6 bases at J, with 5 bases in the middle. The germline gives CDR1 SGHAT, CDR2 FQNNGV. Here the CDR3 reads CASSFGPEAFF. In DNA form, the CDR3 reads TGTGCCAGCAGCTTTGGGCCTGAAGCTTTCTTT.

This clonotype came up a few times. The chain carries TRBV5-1 and TRBJ1-4; 7 positions match TRBD1. This CDR3 contains 17 residues. Germline trimming cut 0 bases from V and 5 bases from J; bases unmatched to any gene: 10. Germline values: CDR1 SGHRS, CDR2 YFSETQ. CDR3 amino acids: CASSLGATGAPNEKLFF. As DNA, the CDR3 is TGCGCCAGCAGCTTGGGGGCTACAGGGGCTCCGAATGAAAAACTGTTTTTT.

The V and J genes are TRBV12-3 or TRBV12-4 and TRBJ2-3; 9 bases are a match to TRBD2. CDR3 length equals 13 residues. J gave up 3 bases and V 7 bases, and 2 bases lay outside the gene matches. CDR3 nucleotides: TGTGCCAGCAATAGCGGGAGTACAGATACGCAGTATTTT. As protein: CASNSGSTDTQYF.

The chain couples TRBV20-1 to TRBJ2-1; no reliable D call. Germline-derived CDR1 and CDR2 are DFQATT and SNEGSKA (reference sequence). Trimming left V 7 bases short and J 7 bases short, with 8 bases between. The CDR3 extends over 10 amino acids. The CDR3 nucleotides are TGCAGTGGGTCGGGTAATGAGCAGTTCTTC. It is translated as CSGSGNEQFF.

V gene TRBV7-8 combines with J gene TRBJ1-2; the D gene is possibly TRBD1 (6 bases). Trimming removed 6 bases from V and 3 bases from J, with 23 bases in between. The CDR3 loop spans 17 amino acids. Looked up from germline, CDR1 is SGHVS and CDR2 is FQNEAQ. The CDR3 bases are TGTGCCAGCAGTTGGGGAGATAGGGGGGCCCAGCACTATGGCTACACCTTC. Its translation: CASSWGDRGAQHYGYTF.

The rearrangement links TRBV2 to TRBJ1-1; TRBD1 is a possible D gene (5 bases). There are 14 residues in the CDR3. Germline CDR1 is SNHLY and CDR2 is FYNNEI. Trimming took 10 bases from V and 1 from J, leaving 16 bases between them. CDR3 in DNA: TGTGCCACCGCGAGGCGGGGGAGGAACACTGAAGCTTTCTTT. Translated: CATARRGRNTEAFF.

This clonotype was observed once. The rearrangement uses TRBV7-9 and TRBJ2-7; D remains ambiguous. With 5 bases removed from V and 4 bases from J, the gap between germline ends came to 12 bases. The CDR3 totals 13 residues. Germline values: CDR1 SEHNR, CDR2 FQNEAQ (reference sequence). The CDR3 nucleotides read TGTGCCAGCAGCCTACCAGAGGTTTACGAGCAGTACTTC. Amino acids: CASSLPEVYEQYF. Complete variable domain (other parts from reference TRBV7-9 and TRBJ2-7): DTGVSQNPRHKITKRGQNVTFRCDPISEHNRLYWYRQTLGQGPEFLTYFQNEAQLEKSRLLSDRFSAERPKGSFSTLEIQRTEQGDSAMYLCASSLPEVYEQYFGPGTRLTVT.

The chain employs TRBV28 and TRBJ2-1; D possibly corresponds to TRBD1 (6 bases). The CDR3 totals 12 residues. The V end lost 10 bases, the J end lost 5 bases, and 12 bases lay between the germline ends. Germline loops: CDR1 MDHEN, CDR2 SYDVKM. DNA for the CDR3: TGTGCCAACACCGGACAGAACAATGAGCAGTTCTTC. Amino acids: CANTGQNNEQFF.

This clonotype was seen repeatedly, ten times or more. The chain links TRBV6-1 to TRBJ1-2; 9 nucleotides agree with TRBD1. J was trimmed by 3 bases and V by 6 bases; bases with no gene match: 17. This CDR3 region has 18 residues. Germline V CDR1 and CDR2: MNHNS, SASEGT. The CDR3 coding sequence is TGTGCCAGCAGAGGGATTAGTCGGGCCACAGGGGGCGACTATGGCTACACCTTC. Its protein is CASRGISRATGGDYGYTF.

This clonotype was observed a few times. The rearrangement links TRBV29-1 to TRBJ2-5, with 8 bases fitting TRBD1. The V gene end was trimmed by 5 bases and the J gene end by 5 bases; junction bases not matched to a gene: 4. The germline V gene has CDR1 SQVTM and CDR2 ANQGSEA. There are 12 residues in the CDR3. CDR3 nucleotides: TGCAGCGTTATCAGGGGGCTTGAGACCCAGTACTTC. Protein product: CSVIRGLETQYF. Combining the CDR3 with reference TRBV29-1 and TRBJ2-5 gives the whole variable domain SAVISQKPSRDICQRGTSLTIQCQVDSQVTMMFWYRQQPGQSLTLIATANQGSEATYESGFVIDKFPISRPNLTFSTLTVSNMSPEDSSIYLCSVIRGLETQYFGPGTRLLVL.

About this clonotype itself: A much more abundant neighbour one base away suggests this may be a read error. The chain is built from TRBV6-6 and TRBJ2-5; D possibly corresponds to TRBD1 (6 bases). The CDR3 length is 16 residues. Germline V gene lookup returns CDR1 MNHNY and CDR2 SVGAGI (reference sequence). Deletions cut 5 bases from V and 6 bases from J, with 22 bases between. CDR3 sequence (DNA): TGTGCCAGCAGTAGGGAGCCCGGGACACGGTCGAAGACCCAGTACTTC. It yields the protein CASSREPGTRSKTQYF.

The rearrangement joins TRBV20-1 to TRBJ1-5; D might be TRBD1 (6 bases). Germline V CDR1 and CDR2: DFQATT, SNEGSKA (reference sequence). The CDR3 runs to 13 residues. V was clipped by 5 bases and J by 4 bases, with 12 bases between them. CDR3 region: CSAFGQRNQPQHF. The CDR3 nucleotides are TGCAGTGCTTTCGGACAGAGAAATCAGCCCCAGCATTTT.

The rearrangement joins TRBV6-5 to TRBJ2-2, with D possibly being TRBD1 (5 bases). Trimming removed 6 bases from V and 5 bases from J, with 10 bases in between. This CDR3 is built from 13 residues. Per the germline V gene, CDR1 is MNHEY and CDR2 is SVGAGI. The DNA of the CDR3 is TGTGCCAGCAGCTACGCAGGGACCGGGGAGCTGTTTTTT. Translation gives CASSYAGTGELFF.

The rearrangement links TRBV28 to TRBJ2-4; D perhaps matches TRBD2 (5 bases). TRBJ2-5 explains the end of the DNA better; the J call may be wrong. In germline, CDR1 is MDHEN, CDR2 SYDVKM. The CDR3 loop spans 14 amino acids. CDR3 loop: CASSPSGGAETQYF. CDR3 nucleotide sequence: TGTGCCAGCAGTCCATCCGGAGGCGCTGAGACCCAGTACTTC.

This rearrangement joins TRBV6-5 to TRBJ2-7; 13 bases map to TRBD2. CDR1 and CDR2 (germline): MNHEY, SVGAGI. The CDR3 length is 15 residues. V dropped 4 bases and J dropped 4; count of bases not matched to a gene: 4. The CDR3 region is CASSLTSGRLYEQYF. CDR3 nucleotide sequence: TGTGCCAGCAGTTTGACTAGCGGGAGGCTGTACGAGCAGTACTTC.

The chain links TRBV20-1 to TRBJ2-5, with 10 nucleotides matching TRBD2. Germline V lookup: CDR1 DFQATT, CDR2 SNEGSKA (reference sequence). Trimming at V came to 0 bases and at J to 4 bases, leaving 8 bases not matched to a gene. The CDR3 has 16 residues. The CDR3 DNA follows: TGCAGTGCTAGAGATTCCAGCGGGGGGGCCCCAGAGACCCAGTACTTC. The encoded protein is CSARDSSGGAPETQYF.

The rearrangement uses TRBV4-3 and TRBJ1-2; maybe TRBD1 (6 bases). The CDR3 has 18 residues. Germline assignment: CDR1 LGHNA and CDR2 YSLEER. The germline V and J ends were trimmed by 1 base and 4 bases, with 22 bases remaining between them. The chain's CDR3 is CASSQARSGAPSLYGYTF. The CDR3 coding sequence is TGCGCCAGCAGCCAAGCCCGGTCAGGGGCCCCTTCCCTCTATGGCTACACCTTC.

At least ten counts were recorded for this clonotype. Written as DNA, the CDR3 is TGTGCCAGCAGTTCCCCCTCCCGACTTGCTGGGGGCGAGCAGTACTTC. It specifies CASSSPSRLAGGEQYF. This chain links TRBV6-5 with TRBJ2-7; D tentatively reads TRBD1 or TRBD2 (5 bases each). CDR3 length equals 16 residues. The germline V and J ends were trimmed by 4 bases and 6 bases, with 22 bases remaining between them. CDR1 is MNHEY and CDR2 is SVGAGI in the germline V gene.

This clonotype came up a few times. The chain employs TRBV10-3 and TRBJ2-6; 8 bases fit TRBD1. From germline, CDR1 is ENHRY and CDR2 SYGVKD. J lost 1 base, V lost 8 bases, and 13 bases had no gene match. The CDR3 runs to 18 residues. The CDR3 DNA follows: TGTGCCATCGGCGGCAGGGGGCTTCCCTTATCTGGGGCCAACGTCCTGACTTTC. Translated: CAIGGRGLPLSGANVLTF.

To note about this clonotype: One end of the junction fails to match germline, which may point to a read error. This chain uses TRBV5-6 with TRBJ2-1, with no clear D. CDR1 is SGHDT, CDR2 YYEEEE, per germline. The CDR3 has 14 residues. The CDR3 sequence is CANSLRSTANEQFF. CDR3 DNA sequence: TGTGCCAACAGCTTGAGGTCTACGGCAAATGAGCAGTTCTTC. The whole variable domain, remainder taken from reference TRBV5-6 and TRBJ2-1, is DAGVTQSPTHLIKTRGQQVTLRCSPKSGHDTVSWYQQALGQGPQFIFQYYEEEERQRGNFPDRFSGHQFPNYSSELNVNALLLGDSALYLCANSLRSTANEQFFGPGTRLTVL.

This clonotype occurred once. The rearrangement uses TRBV5-1 and TRBJ1-1; 8 bases are a match to TRBD1. Per germline, CDR1 SGHRS and CDR2 YFSETQ. This CDR3 spans 15 amino acids. The ends lost 4 bases at V and 6 bases at J; junction bases unmatched: 11. CDR3 DNA: TGCGCCAGCAGCGGGTTGGACAGGGCGGGAGCTGAAGCTTTCTTT. Translating gives CASSGLDRAGAEAFF.

CDR3 coding DNA: TGCAGTGCTGAGGGTCAAGAGACCCAGTACTTC. Its translation: CSAEGQETQYF. This chain connects TRBV20-1 to TRBJ2-5; possible D gene TRBD2, 5 bases. The CDR3 has 11 residues. The V gene's germline CDR1 is DFQATT and CDR2 SNEGSKA (reference sequence). Trimming took 5 bases from V and 2 from J, leaving 6 bases between them.

The chain is built from TRBV7-9 and TRBJ2-1; the D gene is possibly TRBD2 (6 bases). The J call may be in error: the DNA end matches TRBJ2-7 better. CDR1 SEHNR and CDR2 FQNEAQ come from the germline V gene (reference sequence). The CDR3 runs 15 residues. Here the CDR3 DNA reads TGTGCCAGCAGCCCGCCCGGGAGCGTGTACAATGAGCAGTACTTC. Protein sequence: CASSPPGSVYNEQYF.

This clonotype was detected only a few times. The chain is built from TRBV6-1 and TRBJ2-3, with D possibly TRBD2 on 5 matching bases. Germline V gene data show CDR1 as MNHNS and CDR2 as SASEGT. The CDR3 consists of 16 residues. V was trimmed by 7 bases and J by 2 bases, leaving 19 bases between them. In DNA, the CDR3 is TGTGCCAGCACGGGGAACAGAATTCCTGACACAGATACGCAGTATTTT. Protein sequence: CASTGNRIPDTDTQYF.

This clonotype was found once. One base away lies a much larger clone, so this may be a sequencing read error. This sequence joins TRBV7-9 and TRBJ2-7, with D possibly being TRBD2 (6 bases). Gene TRBJ2-5 matches the end of the DNA better, so the J call may be wrong. From germline, CDR1 is SEHNR and CDR2 FQNEAQ (reference sequence). This CDR3 contains 13 residues. The DNA of the CDR3 is TGTGCCAGCAGCCCGCGCGGGGAAGAGACCCAGTACTTC. This sequence encodes CASSPRGEETQYF.

V and J are TRBV28 and TRBJ1-1; D is unclear. Trimming shortened V by 6 bases and J by 5 bases, and 16 bases separated the two germline ends. Looked up from germline, CDR1 is MDHEN and CDR2 is SYDVKM. This CDR3 has 14 amino acids. The CDR3 nucleotides read TGTGCCAGCAGCCTCGGGGTGTTGGGTACTGAAGCTTTCTTT. As protein: CASSLGVLGTEAFF. Full variable domain (remainder filled in from reference TRBV28 and TRBJ1-1): DVKVTQSSRYLVKRTGEKVFLECVQDMDHENMFWYRQDPGLGLRLIYFSYDVKMKEKGDIPEGYSVSREKKERFSLILESASTNQTSMYLCASSLGVLGTEAFFGQGTRLTVV.

For the CDR3, the DNA is TGTGCCTGGGGGGATAGACAGTCGAATTCACCCCTCCACTTT. Translated, it gives CAWGDRQSNSPLHF. The chain recombines TRBV30 with TRBJ1-6; D may be TRBD1 (5 bases). This CDR3 has 14 amino acids. V gave up 5 bases and J gave up 7 bases, with 15 bases separating them. CDR1 and CDR2 from the germline V gene are GTSNPN and SVGIG (reference sequence).